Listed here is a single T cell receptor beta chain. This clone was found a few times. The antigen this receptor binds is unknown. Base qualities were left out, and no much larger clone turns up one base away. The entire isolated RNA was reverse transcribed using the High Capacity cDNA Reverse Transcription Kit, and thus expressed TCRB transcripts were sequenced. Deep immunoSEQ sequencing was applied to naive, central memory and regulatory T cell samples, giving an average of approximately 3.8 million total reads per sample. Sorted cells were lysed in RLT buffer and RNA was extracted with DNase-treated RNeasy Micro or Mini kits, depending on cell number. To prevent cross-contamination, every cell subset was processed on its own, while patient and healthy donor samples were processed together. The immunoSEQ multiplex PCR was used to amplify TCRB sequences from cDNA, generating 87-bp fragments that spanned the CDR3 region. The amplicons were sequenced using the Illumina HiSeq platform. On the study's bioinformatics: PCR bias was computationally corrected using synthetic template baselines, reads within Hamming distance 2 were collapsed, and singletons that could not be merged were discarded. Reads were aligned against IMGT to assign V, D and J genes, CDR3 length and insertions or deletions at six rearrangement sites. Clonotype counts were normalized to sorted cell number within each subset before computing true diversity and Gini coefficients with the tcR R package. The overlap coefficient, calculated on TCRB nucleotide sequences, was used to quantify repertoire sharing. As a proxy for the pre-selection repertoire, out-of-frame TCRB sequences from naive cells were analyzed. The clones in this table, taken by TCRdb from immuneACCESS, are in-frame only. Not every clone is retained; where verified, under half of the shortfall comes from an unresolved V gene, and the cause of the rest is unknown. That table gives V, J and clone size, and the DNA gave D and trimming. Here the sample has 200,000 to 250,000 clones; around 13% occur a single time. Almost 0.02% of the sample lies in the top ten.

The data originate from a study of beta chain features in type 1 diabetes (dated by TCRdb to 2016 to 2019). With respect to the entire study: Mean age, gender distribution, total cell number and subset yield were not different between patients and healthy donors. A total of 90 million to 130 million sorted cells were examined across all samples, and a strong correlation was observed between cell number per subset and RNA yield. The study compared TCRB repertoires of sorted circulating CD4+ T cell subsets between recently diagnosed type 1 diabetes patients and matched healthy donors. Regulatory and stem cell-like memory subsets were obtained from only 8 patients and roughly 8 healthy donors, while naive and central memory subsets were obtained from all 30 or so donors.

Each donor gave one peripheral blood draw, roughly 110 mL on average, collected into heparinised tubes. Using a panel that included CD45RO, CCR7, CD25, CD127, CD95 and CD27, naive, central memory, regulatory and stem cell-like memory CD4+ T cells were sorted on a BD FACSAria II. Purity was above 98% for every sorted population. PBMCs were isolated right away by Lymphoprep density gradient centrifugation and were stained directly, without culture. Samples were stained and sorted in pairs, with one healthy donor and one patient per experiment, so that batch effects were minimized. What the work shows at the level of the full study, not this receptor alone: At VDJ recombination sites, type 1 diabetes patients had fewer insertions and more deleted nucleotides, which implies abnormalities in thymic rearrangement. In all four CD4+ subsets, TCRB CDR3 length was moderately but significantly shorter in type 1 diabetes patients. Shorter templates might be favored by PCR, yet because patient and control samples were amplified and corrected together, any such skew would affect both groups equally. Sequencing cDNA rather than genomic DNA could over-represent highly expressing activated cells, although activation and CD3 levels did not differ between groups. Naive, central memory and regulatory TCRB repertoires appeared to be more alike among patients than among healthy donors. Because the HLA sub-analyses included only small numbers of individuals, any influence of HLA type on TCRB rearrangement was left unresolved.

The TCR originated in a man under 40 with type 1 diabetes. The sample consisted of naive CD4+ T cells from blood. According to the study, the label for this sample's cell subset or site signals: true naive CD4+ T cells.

The CDR3 reads CASSPGHPYEQYF. The nucleotide sequence is given as TGTGCCAGCAGCCCCGGACATCCCTACGAGCAGTACTTC. The rearranged segments are TRBV7-2 and TRBJ2-7; a tentative D call is TRBD1 (5 bases match). CDR1 and CDR2, looked up from the germline V gene, are SGHTA and FQGNSA. V loses 5 bases, J loses 2 bases, and the germline ends lie 10 bases apart. The CDR3 goes from the cysteine to the phenylalanine over 13 residues. Of all the DNA, just the CDR3 is kept, 39 bases in frame from base 1.